This T cell receptor beta chain was sequenced in a study of Ad26.COV2.S vaccination and SARS-CoV-2 variants. In regard to this clone: Antigen specificity is unknown.

TCRdb's copy holds only in-frame clones and misses some; the assay was immunoSEQ multiplex PCR. The sample consists of around 86,000 clones, less than 85% of them appearing once. Overall study findings and caveats: Breadth and depth estimates from TCRs may understate total T cell responses.

Sequenced material: peripheral blood, taken after recovery from COVID-19. This TCR was sampled from a human donor who had recovered from COVID-19.

The chain's CDR3 is CASSGTGIFTDTQYF. CDR3 nucleotide sequence: TGTGCCAGCAGCGGAACAGGGATTTTCACAGATACGCAGTATTTT. The genes are TRBV5-4 and TRBJ2-3; TRBD1 might be the D (6 bases). The CDR3 is 15 amino acids. Germline values: CDR1 SGHNT, CDR2 YYREEE (reference sequence). Trimming shortened V by 4 bases and J by 2 bases, and 14 bases separated the two germline ends.